The 9 T cell receptor beta chains below were found in one sample sequenced in a study of cytomegalovirus exposure and HLA in healthy donors (dated by TCRdb to 2017 to 2019). The receptor library was made with the immunoSEQ multiplex PCR assay. For the multiplex PCR, a mixture combining 60 forward primers for TCR Vbeta segments and 13 reverse primers for TCR Jbeta segments was used. Here the immuneACCESS table is served through TCRdb, limited to in-frame sequences with V and J called. Missing clones are a known gap in these copies; in checked studies unresolved V genes cover under half, and the rest lacks a known reason. This sample holds a few hundred thousand clones; around 80% were observed only once. The biggest ten clones account for around 0.2% of the sample. The source material was PBMCs. The receptors come from a girl aged 2 to 10 in good health and CMV-seronegative.

V gene TRBV27 combines with J gene TRBJ1-4, with D unclear. V dropped 8 bases and J dropped 5 bases, with 9 bases sitting between them. The CDR3 loop spans 12 amino acids. Germline V gives CDR1 MNHEY, CDR2 SMNVEV (reference sequence). As DNA, the CDR3 is TGTGCCAGCGGCCTTTTAAATGAAAAACTGTTTTTT. Residues: CASGLLNEKLFF.

V gene TRBV5-1 combines with J gene TRBJ2-1; 13 nucleotides align to TRBD2. V trimming: 1 base; J trimming: 8 bases; junction bases outside the gene matches: 6. Per germline, CDR1 SGHRS and CDR2 YFSETQ. CDR3 length equals 16 residues. The CDR3 DNA reads TGCGCCAGCAGCTTGCCGCGGACTAGCGGGAGCGATGAGCAGTTCTTC. This codes for CASSLPRTSGSDEQFF.

V gene TRBV4-1 combines with J gene TRBJ1-4, with no clear D. CDR3 length: 12 amino acids. The germline CDR1 and CDR2 sequences are MGHRA and YSYEKL. Trimming took off 0 bases at V and 8 bases at J, with 4 bases between the two ends. The CDR3 nucleotides are TGCGCCAGCAGCCAAGATCGGGAAAAACTGTTTTTT. It encodes CASSQDREKLFF.

The V call is TRBV11-2, the J call TRBJ1-1; D gene ambiguous. The V and J ends lost 5 bases and 4 bases respectively, with 8 bases between them. Germline lookup yields CDR1 SGHAT and CDR2 FQNNGV. The CDR3 spans 12 residues. The DNA of the CDR3 is TGTGCCAGCAGCACTCAGGTCACTGAAGCTTTCTTT. Encoded protein: CASSTQVTEAFF.

As regards this clone: The sample carries other DNA sequences with the same CDR3. CDR3 amino acids: CASSSQTYEQYF. CDR3 in DNA: TGCGCCAGCAGCTCGCAGACCTACGAGCAGTACTTC. The chain links TRBV5-1 to TRBJ2-7; D not resolved. Trimming shortened V by 3 bases and J by 2 bases, and 6 bases separated the two germline ends. Germline lookup yields CDR1 SGHRS and CDR2 YFSETQ. This CDR3 has 12 amino acids.

The genes are TRBV7-6 and TRBJ1-6, with a possible D match to TRBD1 (6 bases). Looked up from germline, CDR1 is SGHVS and CDR2 is FNYEAQ. With 5 bases removed from V and 10 bases from J, the gap between germline ends came to 12 bases. The CDR3 is made up of 13 amino acids. Written as DNA, the CDR3 is TGTGCCAGCAGCCGTACAGGGCAATCACCCCTCCACTTT. As protein: CASSRTGQSPLHF.

The CDR3 region is CASMRDRGERGHGANVLTF. The CDR3 DNA is TGTGCCAGTATGAGGGACAGGGGGGAACGAGGTCATGGGGCCAACGTCCTGACTTTC. J is TRBJ2-6 and V is TRBV19, with 11 bases matching TRBD1. V shed 7 bases and J 3 bases; nucleotides not matched to a gene: 14. The CDR3 length is 19 residues. Germline CDR1 and CDR2: LNHDA and SQIVND (reference sequence).

As for this clone: The same CDR3 arises from other DNA sequences in this sample as well. V gene TRBV5-1 combines with J gene TRBJ2-3, with TRBD1 matching over 7 bases. The germline CDR1 and CDR2 sequences are SGHRS and YFSETQ. The CDR3 totals 15 residues. Trimming cost V 0 bases and J 1 base; bases outside gene matches: 2. This CDR3 reads CASSLVDRGTDTQYF. The CDR3 nucleotides are TGCGCCAGCAGCTTGGTCGACAGGGGCACAGATACGCAGTATTTT. Full variable domain (missing parts from reference TRBV5-1 and TRBJ2-3): KAGVTQTPRYLIKTRGQQVTLSCSPISGHRSVSWYQQTPGQGLQFLFEYFSETQRNKGNFPGRFSGRQFSNSRSEMNVSTLELGDSALYLCASSLVDRGTDTQYFGPGTRLTVL.

The chain recombines TRBV9 with TRBJ2-3; 12 bases line up with TRBD2. CDR1 SGDLS and CDR2 YYNGEE come from the germline V gene. V lost 4 bases and J lost 4; bases outside the gene matches: 4. The CDR3 is made up of 15 amino acids. In nucleotides, the CDR3 is TGTGCCAGCAGCCTCAGGACTAGCGGGGCAGATACGCAGTATTTT. As protein: CASSLRTSGADTQYF.